The clone carrying this T cell receptor beta chain was seen ten or more times. Its antigen is undetermined. It was uncontrolled infection, other autoimmune disease, pregnancy or lactation that excluded patients. Together with thyroid ultrasound, orbital computed tomography, serum thyroxine and TRAb, clinical symptoms were used for diagnoses. V shed 2 bases and J shed 3 bases, with 16 bases lying between them. The CDR3 sequence is 17 residues long. The sample belongs to a study of T cells in Graves' hyperthyroidism and ophthalmopathy. Study observations and caveats: Using 13 V-J features, a model discriminated ophthalmopathy from stable hyperthyroidism. Researchers found most expanded thyroid clonotypes above 0.001 in blood as well.

RNA transcripts gave rise to amplified TCR beta CDR3 regions. TCR CDR3 underwent first-round RT-PCR with the HTBI primer set. A single record per CDR3 protein comes from TCRdb applying MiXCR to the multiplex PCR reads. Of about 710,000 distinct CDR3 sequences listed, around 17% are singletons. The sample taken for sequencing was blood. This chain joins TRBV12-3 or TRBV12-4 and TRBJ2-2; TRBD1 might be the D (6 bases). This sequence originates from a man aged 18 to 29 with Graves' hyperthyroidism. The CDR3 nucleotides are TGTGCCAGCAGTTTAAAATGGCAGGGGTATGACACCGGGGAGCTGTTTTTT. Encoded protein: CASSLKWQGYDTGELFF.